This TCR beta chain emerged from a study of Tregs in tolerant kidney transplant recipients. Profiling relied on immunoSEQ multiplex PCR, and the TCRdb table lists in-frame clones only, not all of them. Found here are approximately 260,000 clones, 84% of them singletons; the top ten hold 0.5% to 0.65%. This TCR was recovered from a human donor in good health. Material for sequencing was CD4+ T cells from blood.

The CDR3 DNA follows: TGCGCCAGCAGCTTGGGTCTTGACAGGGGGTCGGGCTACGAGCAGTACTTC. This translates into CASSLGLDRGSGYEQYF. This sequence joins TRBV5-1 and TRBJ2-7, with 9 bases identical to TRBD1. With V trimmed by 0 bases and J by 3 bases, 10 bases remained unmatched. CDR3 size: 17 residues. Germline values: CDR1 SGHRS, CDR2 YFSETQ.